This T cell receptor (beta chain) was sequenced during a study of T-cell reconstitution after alpha-beta-depleted transplantation in children. Broader study findings: The study traced high day-60 TCRbeta diversity in some patients to surviving recipient T cells and thymic progenitors. At the one-year point after transplant, T-cell counts and TCRbeta diversity were found to come mostly from T cells that had been newly produced. There were reportedly several hundred expanded graft clones from which alpha-beta T cells came about two months after transplant.

Between the trimmed V and J ends, which lost 3 bases and 4 bases, there was a span of 13 bases. The CDR3 is made up of 15 amino acids. Germline V gene sequence: CDR1 ENHRY, CDR2 SYGVKD. Unique molecular identifiers were incorporated into the prepared TCRbeta library. Using its own MiXCR run on the PCR reads, TCRdb lists one record per CDR3 protein. The table shows about 300,000 distinct CDR3 sequences, with roughly 9.1% occurring only once. This clonotype was seen many times. Its antigen is unknown. The sequence derives from a boy under two years old with acute myeloid leukemia, due to receive a stem cell transplant. Sequencing used PBMCs, obtained before TCRalphabeta/CD19-depleted stem cell transplant. The rearrangement joins TRBV10-3 to TRBJ2-1; possibly TRBD1 or TRBD2 for D (5 bases each). CDR3 DNA: TGTGCCATCAGTGATGCCGGGACCCTTTACAATGAGCAGTTCTTC. Its protein is CAISDAGTLYNEQFF.